This TCR beta chain was obtained from a study of radiotherapy plus CTLA-4 blockade in lung cancer. Study-wide background: Overall, roughly 17% of patients showed an objective response, while around 34% attained disease control. Study outcomes and limitations: Radiotherapy with ipilimumab was followed by blood expansion of tumor-derived clones.

Clones were read by immunoSEQ multiplex PCR, and TCRdb kept only the in-frame ones, dropping some. Here the sample spans 45,000 or so clones, 88% being singletons. With regard to this clone: Antigen unknown.

The sequences come from peripheral blood, collected from a patient treated with radiotherapy plus ipilimumab. The receptor was isolated from a human donor with non-small cell lung cancer whose response to radiotherapy plus ipilimumab could not be evaluated.

In nucleotides, the CDR3 is TGCAGCGTTGTGTATGGGACAGGGTCATACAATGAGCAGTTCTTC. Translation: CSVVYGTGSYNEQFF. The chain joins TRBV29-1 to TRBJ2-1; 9 bases agree with TRBD1. CDR1 is SQVTM and CDR2 is ANQGSEA in the germline V gene. V gave up 4 bases and J gave up 4 bases; unmatched junction bases: 8. This CDR3 contains 15 residues.